A single sample is the source of the 15 T cell receptor beta chains below, sequenced in a study of early T cells in non-severe SARS-CoV-2 infection. TCRdb fed the 5' RACE reads into MiXCR, producing one record per CDR3 protein. The data hold roughly 53,000 distinct CDR3 sequences, with over 7% observed a single time. Sequencing was done on a sample of whole blood. The source is an adult who was a healthcare worker with PCR-confirmed SARS-CoV-2 infection or an uninfected control (not recorded which).

This clonotype was detected ten times or more. The J gene is TRBJ2-7, the V gene TRBV20-1, with D perhaps matching TRBD1 (5 bases). Germline CDR1 is DFQATT and CDR2 is SNEGSKA (reference sequence). Trimming removed 0 bases from V and 5 bases from J, with 8 bases in between. This CDR3 region has 12 residues. The CDR3 nucleotides are TGCAGTGCTAGAGACGGCAGGGACGAGCAGTACTTC. Translation: CSARDGRDEQYF.

The chain is built from TRBV7-6 and TRBJ2-2; no clear D. Germline-derived CDR1 and CDR2 are SGHVS and FNYEAQ. This CDR3 is 13 amino acids long. V lost 4 bases to trimming and J lost 4 bases, with 7 bases between them. The CDR3 bases are TGTGCCAGCAGCTATGGGGTCACCGGGGAGCTGTTTTTT. Protein sequence: CASSYGVTGELFF.

The V gene is TRBV7-2, the J gene TRBJ1-2; TRBD1 matches at 7 bases. V shed 1 base and J 5 bases; nucleotides not matched to a gene: 7. This CDR3 region has 15 residues. Germline assignment: CDR1 SGHTA and CDR2 FQGNSA. CDR3 region: CASSLVQGEGYGYTF. The CDR3 DNA reads TGTGCCAGCAGCTTAGTGCAGGGGGAAGGGTATGGCTACACCTTC.

The chain is built from TRBV3-1 and TRBJ1-4; D uncertain. The CDR3 has 14 amino acids. Germline assignment: CDR1 LGHDT and CDR2 YNNKEL (reference sequence). Trimming removed 0 bases at V and 7 bases at J, with 9 bases between. The CDR3 DNA sequence: TGTGCCAGCAGCCAAGAACTGATCGGTGAAAAACTGTTTTTT. This gives the protein CASSQELIGEKLFF. Drawing the rest from reference TRBV3-1 and TRBJ1-4, the complete variable domain is DTAVSQTPKYLVTQMGNDKSIKCEQNLGHDTMYWYKQDSKKFLKIMFSYNNKELIINETVPNRFSPKSPDKAHLNLHINSLELGDSAVYFCASSQELIGEKLFFGSGTQLSVL.

A few counts support this clonotype. J is TRBJ2-4 and V is TRBV18; D unresolved. CDR3 length equals 13 residues. V shed 5 bases and J shed 8 bases, with 13 bases lying between them. Germline assignment: CDR1 KGHSH and CDR2 LQKENI. CDR3 region: CASSSTLQDIQYF. The CDR3 DNA follows: TGTGCCAGCTCATCGACATTGCAAGACATTCAGTACTTC. Looking up the rest from reference TRBV18 and TRBJ2-4 gives the full variable domain: NAGVMQNPRHLVRRRGQEARLRCSPMKGHSHVYWYRQLPEEGLKFMVYLQKENIIDESGMPKERFSAEFPKEGPSILRIQQVVRGDSAAYFCASSSTLQDIQYFGAGTRLSVL.

Concerning this clonotype: This may come from a read error, since a much larger clone is one base off. The V gene is TRBV4-1, the J gene TRBJ2-5; TRBD2 matches 9 bases. This CDR3 is built from 13 residues. Germline V gene data show CDR1 as MGHRA and CDR2 as YSYEKL. DNA of the CDR3: TGCACCAGCAGCGGGGGGCCGCAAGAGACCCAGTACTTC. It specifies CTSSGGPQETQYF.

Only a few counts were recorded for this clonotype. The chain couples TRBV7-9 to TRBJ2-3; 9 bases line up with TRBD1. The V and J ends lost 0 bases and 7 bases, in that order; junction bases with no gene match: 2. This CDR3 is 14 amino acids long. CDR1 and CDR2 from the germline V gene are SEHNR and FQNEAQ (reference sequence). CDR3 nucleotides: TGTGCCAGCAGCTTAGCGACAGGGGGATATACGCAGTATTTT. Its translation: CASSLATGGYTQYF.

This clonotype came up a few times. The chain uses TRBV19 and TRBJ1-5, with D possibly matching TRBD1 (5 bases). V gave up 10 bases and J gave up 0 bases, with 16 bases separating them. The length of the CDR3 is 15 residues. Germline values: CDR1 LNHDA, CDR2 SQIVND (reference sequence). CDR3 sequence: CATRPTAYSNQPQHF. The CDR3 region has the DNA TGTGCCACACGCCCGACAGCTTATAGCAATCAGCCCCAGCATTTT.

Many counts were recorded for this clonotype. This sequence joins TRBV29-1 and TRBJ2-1; TRBD1 matches 8 bases. The germline gives CDR1 SQVTM, CDR2 ANQGSEA. CDR3 size: 13 residues. Trimming at V came to 7 bases and at J to 3 bases, leaving 5 bases not matched to a gene. The CDR3 region is CSAGTGLYNEQFF. The DNA of the CDR3 is TGCAGCGCTGGGACAGGCCTCTACAATGAGCAGTTCTTC.

This clonotype was seen many times. The chain carries TRBV4-2 and TRBJ1-4; the match to TRBD1 covers 8 bases. There are 16 residues in the CDR3. Germline V gene lookup returns CDR1 LGHNA and CDR2 YNFKEQ. V lost 4 bases and J lost 8; bases outside the gene matches: 12. CDR3 loop: CASSPERGQGNEKLFF. CDR3 nucleotide sequence: TGTGCCAGCAGCCCCGAGAGAGGACAGGGTAACGAAAAACTGTTTTTT.

The chain uses TRBV12-3 or TRBV12-4 and TRBJ1-1, with a weak D call TRBD1 (5 bases). CDR3 length: 14 residues. Trimming pared 6 bases from V and 4 bases from J, leaving 15 bases between. CDR3 in DNA: TGTGCCAGCAGGTCTCAGGGAGGGAGCACTGAAGCTTTCTTT. Protein sequence: CASRSQGGSTEAFF.

The sample holds a few counts of this clonotype. The chain carries TRBV30 and TRBJ2-3; 11 bases align to TRBD2. CDR1 and CDR2 (germline): GTSNPN, SVGIG (reference sequence). There are 14 residues in the CDR3. CDR3 loop: CAIASGGPGDTQYF. The CDR3 nucleotides are TGTGCGATTGCTAGCGGGGGGCCGGGAGATACGCAGTATTTT.

The chain couples TRBV12-3 or TRBV12-4 to TRBJ2-3, with a weak D call TRBD1 (5 bases). The germline V and J ends were trimmed by 5 bases and 6 bases, with 18 bases remaining between them. The CDR3 runs to 15 residues. CDR3 nucleotides: TGTGCCAGCAGTCCCCTTGGGGCCCCACCGGATACGCAGTATTTT. As protein: CASSPLGAPPDTQYF.

This rearrangement joins TRBV12-3 or TRBV12-4 to TRBJ1-2, with D possibly TRBD1 on 5 matching bases. Between the trimmed V and J ends, which lost 5 bases and 8 bases, there was a span of 18 bases. The CDR3 covers 14 residues. The DNA for the CDR3 is TGTGCCAGCAGTACTCCGGACACTGTAGGGGGCTACACCTTC. Its translation: CASSTPDTVGGYTF.

J is TRBJ1-5 and V is TRBV6-1; D gene unclear. The V end was cut by 7 bases, the J end by 0 bases, with 10 bases between. The CDR3 extends over 14 amino acids. Germline V gene sequence: CDR1 MNHNS, CDR2 SASEGT. In DNA, the CDR3 is TGTGCCAGCACGAGTGCCCATAGCAATCAGCCCCAGCATTTT. It yields the protein CASTSAHSNQPQHF.